These T cell receptor beta chains were read from a single sample in a study of memory CD4+ T cells and cytomegalovirus serostatus. Clones were sequenced by immunoSEQ multiplex PCR, and TCRdb holds only the in-frame ones, with some missing. The sample yields some 52,000 clones, about 80% seen once. The material sequenced was memory CD4+ T cells from blood. These receptors were obtained from an adult in good health and CMV-seronegative. Both conserved end residues are part of each CDR3. A D gene is named only where the DNA matches it firmly. Size is omitted from some rows. Given values are once, few, many or a class for expanded clones.

j_gene	d_gene	abundance	v_gene	CDR3aa	CDR3nt
TRBJ2-5	-	once	TRBV7-7	CASSPLRGQETQYF	TGTGCTAGCAGCCCCCTACGGGGGCAAGAGACCCAGTACTTC
TRBJ2-4	TRBD1	-	TRBV28	CASSSGQGVQNIQYF	TGTGCCAGCAGTTCCGGACAGGGCGTCCAAAACATTCAGTACTTC
TRBJ2-7	-	-	TRBV7-2	CASSLGMGGGAYEQYF	TGTGCCAGCAGCTTAGGAATGGGCGGGGGCGCCTACGAGCAGTACTTC
TRBJ1-6	TRBD1	-	TRBV9	CASSVGDRASPLHF	TGTGCCAGCAGCGTAGGGGACAGGGCATCACCCCTCCACTTT
TRBJ1-1	-	-	TRBV6-6	CASTPDRVGTEAFF	TGTGCCAGCACCCCGGATCGGGTGGGGACTGAAGCTTTCTTT
TRBJ1-2	-	-	TRBV5-1	CASSRDTTEGYTF	TGCGCCAGCAGCCGAGACACCACGGAGGGCTACACCTTC
TRBJ1-2	TRBD1	-	TRBV9	CASSVGGTVYGYTF	TGTGCCAGCAGCGTAGGGGGGACAGTCTATGGCTACACCTTC
TRBJ2-3	-	-	TRBV30	CAWGQRTADTQYF	TGTGCCTGGGGCCAGAGGACGGCAGATACGCAGTATTTT
TRBJ2-7	-	-	TRBV20-1	CSARGVDEQYF	TGCAGTGCTAGAGGGGTGGACGAGCAGTACTTC
TRBJ1-3	-	-	TRBV29-1	CSVVYIAGNTIYF	TGCAGCGTAGTATACATTGCTGGGAACACCATATATTTT
TRBJ1-1	TRBD1	-	TRBV5-1	CASSLGDRIEAFF	TGCGCCAGCAGCTTGGGGGACAGGATTGAAGCTTTCTTT
TRBJ1-4	-	-	TRBV7-9	CASGWGATNEKLFF	TGTGCCAGCGGGTGGGGTGCAACTAATGAAAAACTGTTTTTT
TRBJ2-6	-	-	TRBV6-6	CASRTVPGANVLTF	TGTGCCAGCAGGACAGTGCCTGGGGCCAACGTCCTGACTTTC
TRBJ1-2	-	-	TRBV4-2	CASSQDRQSYGYTF	TGTGCCAGCAGCCAAGATAGACAGTCCTATGGCTACACCTTC
TRBJ2-3	-	-	TRBV6-5	CASSSGIGTSTYF	TGTGCCAGCAGTTCCGGGATTGGGACTTCAACGTATTTT
TRBJ2-5	-	-	TRBV18	CASSLTLETQYF	TGTGCCAGCTCCTTAACCCTCGAGACCCAGTACTTC
TRBJ2-7	TRBD2	-	TRBV28	CASSFVGLDNSYEQYF	TGTGCCAGCAGTTTCGTCGGACTAGACAACTCCTACGAGCAGTACTTC
TRBJ1-6	TRBD1	-	TRBV14	CASRATGEYYNSPLHF	TGTGCCAGCAGGGCGACAGGGGAATATTATAATTCACCCCTCCACTTT
TRBJ2-1	-	-	TRBV5-1	CASRDTVSYNEQFF	TGCGCCAGCAGGGACACAGTCTCCTACAATGAGCAGTTCTTC
TRBJ2-1	-	-	TRBV5-4	CASSRPGVEGNEQFF	TGTGCCAGCAGCCGGCCGGGGGTAGAGGGCAATGAGCAGTTCTTC
TRBJ2-1	TRBD2	-	TRBV2	CASRLAGVNEQFF	TGTGCCAGCAGACTAGCGGGAGTTAATGAGCAGTTCTTC
TRBJ1-1	-	-	TRBV28	CASSAGMRTEAFF	TGTGCCAGCAGTGCAGGGATGAGGACTGAAGCTTTCTTT
TRBJ1-2	-	few	TRBV10-1	CANPRSFRVTPYGYTF	TGCGCCAACCCAAGATCTTTTAGGGTTACACCGTATGGCTACACCTTC
TRBJ2-1	TRBD2	-	TRBV4-1	CASSQDLGAGRAGVSYNEQFF	TGCGCCAGCAGCCAAGATCTTGGGGCAGGGCGAGCGGGAGTCTCCTACAATGAGCAGTTCTTC
TRBJ1-5	-	-	TRBV5-6	CASSFGGRGNQPQHF	TGTGCCAGCAGCTTCGGGGGGCGCGGCAATCAGCCCCAGCATTTT
TRBJ1-2	-	-	TRBV5-1	CASSLAESMGGQLDGYTF	TGCGCCAGCAGCTTGGCCGAGTCTATGGGTGGCCAGCTTGACGGCTACACCTTC
TRBJ2-3	-	-	TRBV6-1	CASSGQSLYTQYF	TGTGCCAGCAGTGGACAGAGCCTTTATACGCAGTATTTT
TRBJ2-3	-	-	TRBV7-3	CASSRTTASTDTQYF	TGTGCCAGCTCCAGGACTACGGCGAGCACAGATACGCAGTATTTT
TRBJ2-2	TRBD2	-	TRBV18	CASSQVTGRAPGTGELFF	TGTGCCAGCTCACAAGTGACCGGGAGGGCCCCGGGGACCGGGGAGCTGTTTTTT
TRBJ1-1	TRBD1	-	TRBV30	CAWTLDRGDTEAFF	TGTGCCTGGACTCTGGACAGGGGTGATACTGAAGCTTTCTTT
TRBJ1-2	-	-	TRBV28	CASSLGRRAYGYTF	TGTGCCAGCAGTTTGGGCAGGCGAGCTTATGGCTACACCTTC
TRBJ2-7	TRBD1	-	TRBV5-4	CASSSSRDRGTYEQYF	TGTGCCAGCAGCTCCTCCCGGGACAGGGGCACCTACGAGCAGTACTTC
TRBJ2-7	TRBD1	-	TRBV25-1	CASKAEGAFEQYF	TGTGCCAGCAAAGCTGAGGGGGCGTTCGAGCAGTACTTC
TRBJ2-6	TRBD2	-	TRBV5-6	CASSYGRSGANVLTF	TGTGCCAGCAGCTACGGGAGGTCTGGGGCCAACGTCCTGACTTTC
TRBJ1-1	-	many	TRBV4-1	CASSKGSILGGWSFF	TGCGCCAGCAGCAAAGGGAGTATCCTGGGCGGTTGGAGTTTCTTT
TRBJ1-2	-	-	TRBV2	CASSEFMADLNYGYTF	TGTGCCAGCAGTGAATTTATGGCGGATCTTAACTATGGCTACACCTTC
TRBJ2-2	-	few	TRBV6-6	CASRDRNTGELFF	TGTGCCAGCAGGGACAGGAACACCGGGGAGCTGTTTTTT
TRBJ1-1	TRBD1	few	TRBV5-4	CASFGGGTRTEAFF	TGTGCCAGCTTCGGAGGGGGCACAAGGACTGAAGCTTTCTTT
TRBJ1-2	-	-	TRBV7-2	CASSPDTINYGYTF	TGTGCCAGCAGCCCGGACACCATTAACTATGGCTACACCTTC
TRBJ1-1	-	few	TRBV7-2	CASSPQRAVNTEAFF	TGTGCCAGCAGCCCACAACGGGCGGTCAACACTGAAGCTTTCTTT
TRBJ2-7	TRBD2	-	TRBV7-2	CASSLAGSGSLTGNEQYF	TGTGCCAGCAGCTTAGCTGGTAGCGGGAGTTTAACTGGAAACGAGCAGTACTTC